A single sample gave rise to the 23 T cell receptor beta chains below, sequenced in a study of blood T cell repertoires in COVID-19. TCRdb's copy holds only in-frame clones and misses some; the assay was immunoSEQ multiplex PCR. The top ten clones hold approximately 1.9% of a sample with around 360,000 clones, 87% of them seen once. The specimen sequenced was PBMCs or T cells enriched from blood (not recorded which). These receptors were obtained from a man between 40 and 49 years old in a cohort exposed to, infected with or recovered from COVID-19 (not recorded which).

The J gene is TRBJ2-7, the V gene TRBV6-2 or TRBV6-3; 7 bases fit TRBD2. The germline V gene has CDR1 MNHEY and CDR2 SVGEGT. The CDR3 totals 14 residues. V shed 2 bases and J 4 bases; nucleotides not matched to a gene: 5. The CDR3 is CASSYGGGSYEQYF. The DNA for the CDR3 is TGTGCCAGCAGTTACGGGGGGGGTAGTTACGAGCAGTACTTC.

CDR3 DNA sequence: TGTGCCAGTAGCACGAAAGTGGGCTTAAGGACAGATACGCAGTATTTT. It is translated as CASSTKVGLRTDTQYF. The chain uses TRBV19 and TRBJ2-3, with D unclear. Looked up from germline, CDR1 is LNHDA and CDR2 is SQIVND (reference sequence). The ends were cut back, 6 bases at V and 3 bases at J, with 19 bases in the middle. The CDR3 spans 16 residues.

J is TRBJ2-7 and V is TRBV5-1; 7 positions match TRBD1. CDR3 length: 13 amino acids. Germline CDR1 reads SGHRS; CDR2 reads YFSETQ. With 4 bases clipped from V and 5 bases from J, the junction kept 6 bases outside the gene matches. CDR3: CASSPTGTDEQYF. The CDR3 coding sequence is TGCGCCAGCAGCCCGACAGGGACAGACGAGCAGTACTTC.

The chain employs TRBV6-6 and TRBJ1-1; 8 nucleotides match TRBD1. CDR1 and CDR2 from the germline V gene are MNHNY and SVGAGI (reference sequence). V was clipped by 5 bases and J by 2 bases; unmatched bases: 13. The CDR3 length is 17 residues. CDR3 in amino acids: CASSRRQGPFLNTEAFF. The DNA for the CDR3 is TGTGCCAGCAGTCGTCGACAGGGGCCGTTTTTAAACACTGAAGCTTTCTTT.

The chain couples TRBV24-1 to TRBJ2-7, with TRBD2 as a possible D gene (5 bases). Trimming removed 3 bases from V and 0 bases from J, with 11 bases in between. CDR1 is KGHDR, CDR2 SFDVKD, per germline. This CDR3 region has 15 residues. The CDR3 protein is CATSDRGLPSYEQYF. CDR3 DNA: TGTGCCACCAGTGATCGCGGGTTGCCCTCCTACGAGCAGTACTTC.

The rearrangement uses TRBV19 and TRBJ2-2; 7 nucleotides align to TRBD2. This CDR3 has 14 amino acids. V shed 3 bases, J shed 5 bases, and the junction held 3 bases outside the gene matches. In germline, CDR1 is LNHDA, CDR2 SQIVND (reference sequence). The CDR3 is CASSIRGVTGELFF. In DNA form, the CDR3 reads TGTGCCAGTAGTATTCGGGGGGTGACCGGGGAGCTGTTTTTT.

This chain links TRBV27 with TRBJ1-1, with D tentatively TRBD1 (6 bases). Trimming removed 4 bases at V and 1 base at J, with 10 bases between. Germline V gene data show CDR1 as MNHEY and CDR2 as SMNVEV (reference sequence). This CDR3 has 14 residues. CDR3 region: CASSWRQANTEAFF. CDR3 DNA: TGTGCCAGCAGTTGGAGACAGGCGAACACTGAAGCTTTCTTT.

This chain joins TRBV18 and TRBJ2-2; D perhaps matches TRBD1 (5 bases). CDR1 and CDR2 from the germline V gene are KGHSH and LQKENI. V lost 5 bases and J lost 2, with 12 bases in between. CDR3 length: 15 amino acids. The chain's CDR3 is CASSAGPQNTGELFF. The CDR3 DNA reads as TGTGCCAGCTCAGCAGGGCCCCAAAACACCGGGGAGCTGTTTTTT.

This clone was detected once. This chain joins TRBV5-1 and TRBJ2-1, with D possibly TRBD2 on 5 matching bases. With 6 bases removed from V and 7 bases from J, the gap between germline ends came to 20 bases. CDR1 and CDR2 from the germline V gene are SGHRS and YFSETQ. The CDR3 totals 15 residues. The CDR3 DNA is TGCGCCAGCATTGGGCCGGGAAGAGCAGGAAATGAGCAGTTCTTC. Protein product: CASIGPGRAGNEQFF.

The chain links TRBV19 to TRBJ2-7; TRBD1 agrees at 10 bases. Germline V lookup: CDR1 LNHDA, CDR2 SQIVND (reference sequence). Trimming removed 6 bases from V and 6 bases from J; junction bases left unmatched: 8. The CDR3 consists of 14 residues. This CDR3 is CASSLGTGVREQYF. The CDR3 nucleotides are TGTGCCAGTAGCCTAGGGACAGGGGTCCGCGAGCAGTACTTC.

The chain couples TRBV19 to TRBJ2-1, with a tentative D call TRBD2 (6 bases). V was trimmed by 3 bases and J by 7 bases, leaving 16 bases between them. The CDR3 sequence is 15 residues long. Looked up from germline, CDR1 is LNHDA and CDR2 is SQIVND (reference sequence). The CDR3 spells CASSMISAGKNEQFF. The DNA of the CDR3 is TGTGCCAGTAGTATGATTTCGGCGGGGAAAAATGAGCAGTTCTTC. The full variable domain, with the rest looked up from reference TRBV19 and TRBJ2-1, is DGGITQSPKYLFRKEGQNVTLSCEQNLNHDAMYWYRQDPGQGLRLIYYSQIVNDFQKGDIAEGYSVSREKKESFPLTVTSAQKNPTAFYLCASSMISAGKNEQFFGPGTRLTVL.

J is TRBJ2-6 and V is TRBV11-2, with 7 bases lining up with TRBD1. CDR3 length equals 18 residues. In germline, CDR1 is SGHAT, CDR2 FQNNGV. J gave up 0 bases and V 3 bases, and 8 bases lay outside the gene matches. For the CDR3, the DNA is TGTGCCAGCAGCTTGGGACAGCGCCGGTCCTCTGGGGCCAACGTCCTGACTTTC. This translates into CASSLGQRRSSGANVLTF. The full variable domain, completed using reference TRBV11-2 and TRBJ2-6, is EAGVAQSPRYKIIEKRQSVAFWCNPISGHATLYWYQQILGQGPKLLIQFQNNGVVDDSQLPKDRFSAERLKGVDSTLKIQPAKLEDSAVYLCASSLGQRRSSGANVLTFGAGSRLTVL.

The chain has TRBV30 and TRBJ2-1; 10 bases map to TRBD2. The germline V gene has CDR1 GTSNPN and CDR2 SVGIG (reference sequence). This CDR3 has 18 residues. Trimming cost V 0 bases and J 2 bases; bases outside gene matches: 10. In DNA form, the CDR3 reads TGTGCCTGGAGTGTACTTGGGATCACTAGCGGGGCCTACAATGAGCAGTTCTTC. As protein: CAWSVLGITSGAYNEQFF.

This clone was seen only once. The chain links TRBV5-5 to TRBJ1-1; tentative D call: TRBD1 (6 bases). V was clipped by 6 bases and J by 4 bases, with 22 bases between them. Germline lookup yields CDR1 SGHKS and CDR2 YYEKEE (reference sequence). The CDR3 has 16 amino acids. The CDR3 sequence: CASKAGALRRATEAFF. CDR3 nucleotides: TGTGCCAGCAAGGCAGGGGCACTTAGGAGAGCCACTGAAGCTTTCTTT. Together with reference TRBV5-5 and TRBJ1-1, the CDR3 gives the full variable domain: DAGVTQSPTHLIKTRGQQVTLRCSPISGHKSVSWYQQVLGQGPQFIFQYYEKEERGRGNFPDRFSARQFPNYSSELNVNALLLGDSALYLCASKAGALRRATEAFFGQGTRLTVV.

This sequence joins TRBV5-1 and TRBJ2-6, with D possibly being TRBD1 (6 bases). CDR3 length: 17 residues. Between the trimmed V and J ends, which lost 4 bases and 0 bases, there was a span of 14 bases. CDR1 is SGHRS, CDR2 YFSETQ, per germline. CDR3 sequence: CASSAGYRVSGANVLTF. The CDR3 bases are TGCGCCAGCAGCGCCGGCTACAGGGTCTCTGGGGCCAACGTCCTGACTTTC.

The rearrangement links TRBV20-1 to TRBJ2-1; TRBD2 is a possible D gene (5 bases). V lost 3 bases and J lost 8, with 8 bases in between. Germline CDR1 DFQATT, CDR2 SNEGSKA (reference sequence). CDR3 length: 11 residues. CDR3 coding DNA: TGCAGTGCTAGTAGGCGGGATGAGCAGTTCTTC. As protein: CSASRRDEQFF.

V is TRBV7-2 and J is TRBJ2-6, with D perhaps TRBD1 (5 bases). This CDR3 spans 16 amino acids. V lost 2 bases and J lost 2, with 10 bases in between. Germline CDR1 and CDR2: SGHTA and FQGNSA. The CDR3 coding sequence is TGTGCCAGCAGCTTACAGGGTGGGGCTGGGGCCAACGTCCTGACTTTC. It is translated as CASSLQGGAGANVLTF.

This clone was found a few times. The chain joins TRBV30 to TRBJ2-3; 13 nucleotides agree with TRBD2. The V gene's germline CDR1 is GTSNPN and CDR2 SVGIG (reference sequence). The CDR3 spans 18 residues. The V gene end was trimmed by 0 bases and the J gene end by 4 bases; junction bases not matched to a gene: 10. CDR3 loop: CAWSVSRTSGRNPDTQYF. The CDR3 region has the DNA TGTGCCTGGAGTGTCTCCAGGACTAGCGGGAGAAATCCAGATACGCAGTATTTT.

The chain combines TRBV12-3 or TRBV12-4 with TRBJ1-2; perhaps TRBD1 as D (5 bases). CDR3 length: 13 amino acids. Between the trimmed V and J ends, which lost 5 bases and 7 bases, there was a span of 14 bases. The CDR3 DNA follows: TGTGCCAGCAGTCCCGCAGGGAAGGGTGGCTACACCTTC. It translates to CASSPAGKGGYTF.

The sample holds a few counts of this clone. The chain couples TRBV27 to TRBJ1-2; 9 nucleotides line up with TRBD1. The CDR3 is 15 residues long. V gave up 3 bases and J gave up 4 bases; unmatched junction bases: 6. CDR1 is MNHEY and CDR2 is SMNVEV in the germline V gene (reference sequence). DNA of the CDR3: TGTGCCAGCAGTTTCCAGGGACAGGGACGCTATGGCTACACCTTC. Its protein is CASSFQGQGRYGYTF.

The V and J genes are TRBV7-9 and TRBJ2-3, with TRBD2 matching 9 bases. With 3 bases clipped from V and 4 bases from J, the junction kept 2 bases outside the gene matches. This CDR3 has 14 amino acids. Per the germline V gene, CDR1 is SEHNR and CDR2 is FQNEAQ (reference sequence). CDR3 coding DNA: TGTGCCAGCAGCTTGGGACTAGCAGCAGATACGCAGTATTTT. Amino acid sequence: CASSLGLAADTQYF.

The rearrangement uses TRBV3-1 (or the pseudogene TRBV3-2) and TRBJ1-5; TRBD1 matches at 11 bases. The germline gives CDR1 LGHDT, CDR2 YNNKEL (reference sequence). Trimming at V came to 4 bases and at J to 5 bases, leaving 1 base not matched to a gene. This CDR3 region has 14 residues. The CDR3 spells CASSRTGGDQPQHF. The DNA for the CDR3 is TGTGCCAGCAGCCGGACAGGGGGCGATCAGCCCCAGCATTTT.

The chain links TRBV30 to TRBJ2-7, with no clear D. Germline assignment: CDR1 GTSNPN and CDR2 SVGIG (reference sequence). The CDR3 loop spans 14 amino acids. V lost 0 bases and J 0 bases, leaving 9 bases between the germline ends. As DNA, the CDR3 is TGTGCCTGGAGTGTAGGAGTCTCCTCCTACGAGCAGTACTTC. It specifies CAWSVGVSSYEQYF.